These T cell receptor beta chains were read from a single sample in a study of PD-L1 blockade in urothelial cancer. The data were produced by immunoSEQ multiplex PCR, yet TCRdb's version contains in-frame clones alone and is incomplete. The repertoire holds 55,000 to 70,000 clones, about four fifths seen once, with 3.5% to 4.5% in the top ten. The sample in question was PBMCs, obtained around atezolizumab (anti-PD-L1) treatment. The receptors were sampled from a man aged 70 or older with urothelial cancer. Each CDR3 is given with its conserved first and last residue. The D gene is left open where the match is weak. Some rows mark clone size as missing; the rest say once, few, many or name a class of expanded clone.

>TRBJ2-5|NA|TRBD1|17|TRBV7-9
CASSHIPGQGFSETQYF
TGTGCCAGCAGCCATATACCGGGACAGGGATTTTCGGAGACCCAGTACTTC
>TRBJ2-1|NA|TRBD2|13|TRBV2
CASMRLADNEQFF
TGTGCCAGCATGAGACTAGCGGACAATGAGCAGTTCTTC
>TRBJ1-1|NA|NA|16|TRBV5-8
CASSFSPGLRNTEAFF
TGTGCCAGCAGCTTTAGTCCGGGACTCAGAAACACTGAAGCTTTCTTT
>TRBJ1-2|NA|TRBD1|16|TRBV27
CASSYYRGRANYGYTF
TGTGCCAGCAGCTACTACAGGGGGAGAGCTAACTATGGCTACACCTTC
>TRBJ1-3|NA|TRBD1|14|TRBV6-6
CASRRTGSGNTIYF
TGTGCCAGCAGGCGGACAGGGTCTGGAAACACCATATATTTT
>TRBJ2-6|NA|NA|15|TRBV29-1
CSVLGYYFGANVLTF
TGCAGCGTGTTGGGCTATTACTTCGGGGCCAACGTCCTGACTTTC
>TRBJ2-1|NA|TRBD2|14|TRBV7-2
CASSLGLAFDEQFF
TGTGCCAGCAGCTTGGGACTAGCTTTCGATGAGCAGTTCTTC
>TRBJ2-2|once|NA|14|TRBV27
CASRTDSNTGELFF
TGTGCCAGCAGGACAGATTCGAACACCGGGGAGCTGTTTTTT
>TRBJ2-5|once|NA|16|TRBV7-6
CASSLVFVGGEETQYF
TGTGCCAGCAGCCTAGTTTTTGTAGGGGGGGAAGAGACCCAGTACTTC
>TRBJ1-2|few|NA|14|TRBV9
CASSREGTPKSNTF
TGTGCCAGCAGTCGGGAGGGGACGCCCAAAAGCAACACCTTC
>TRBJ1-2|NA|NA|15|TRBV11-2
CASSGTRGRTYGYTF
TGTGCCAGCAGCGGTACCCGAGGGCGGACGTATGGCTACACCTTC
>TRBJ1-1|NA|TRBD1|18|TRBV28
CASSRRDRSLVKNTEAFF
TGTGCCAGCAGCCGACGGGACAGATCCCTGGTGAAGAACACTGAAGCTTTCTTT
>TRBJ1-5|NA|NA|14|TRBV5-1
CASSWAGGNQPQHF
TGCGCCAGCAGCTGGGCGGGGGGCAATCAGCCCCAGCATTTT
>TRBJ2-7|NA|NA|13|TRBV7-2
CASTRLGSYEQYF
TGTGCCAGCACGCGACTAGGGTCCTACGAGCAGTACTTC
>TRBJ1-2|NA|NA|13|TRBV10-1
CASSESVRYGYTF
TGCGCCAGCAGTGAGTCGGTGAGGTATGGCTACACCTTC
>TRBJ2-7|NA|TRBD2|15|TRBV7-6
CASSPPGLAGVEQYF
TGTGCCAGCAGCCCCCCGGGACTAGCGGGAGTCGAGCAGTACTTC
>TRBJ2-7|NA|TRBD1|18|TRBV7-6
CASSSRPGQGVARYEQYF
TGTGCCAGCAGCTCTCGGCCCGGACAGGGGGTTGCTCGCTACGAGCAGTACTTC
>TRBJ2-3|NA|TRBD2|15|TRBV30
CAWRRSSGVWDTQYF
TGTGCCTGGAGGAGGTCTAGCGGGGTTTGGGATACGCAGTATTTT
>TRBJ1-5|NA|NA|12|TRBV28
CATQEGNQPQHF
TGTGCCACCCAGGAGGGGAATCAGCCCCAGCATTTT
>TRBJ2-2|NA|NA|13|TRBV9
CASSVYAGGELFF
TGTGCCAGCAGCGTGTACGCGGGCGGGGAGCTGTTTTTT
>TRBJ2-7|few|TRBD2|12|TRBV10-1
CASSREVDEQYF
TGCGCCAGCAGCCGGGAGGTGGACGAGCAGTACTTC
>TRBJ2-1|NA|TRBD2|18|TRBV15
CATSRDPVLAGTFNEQFF
TGTGCCACCAGCAGAGATCCCGTTCTAGCGGGAACGTTTAATGAGCAGTTCTTC
>TRBJ1-2|NA|TRBD1|13|TRBV6-5
CASTGQGGSGYTF
TGTGCCAGCACCGGACAGGGGGGCTCTGGCTACACCTTC
>TRBJ2-1|NA|TRBD1|15|TRBV6-6
CASSPGGPSYNEQFF
TGTGCCAGCAGTCCAGGGGGTCCCTCCTACAATGAGCAGTTCTTC
>TRBJ1-2|NA|NA|12|TRBV11-2
CASSYTGYGYTF
TGTGCCAGCAGCTATACAGGCTATGGCTACACCTTC
>TRBJ1-1|NA|NA|13|TRBV5-6
CASRNRGWTEAFF
TGTGCCAGCAGAAACCGCGGGTGGACTGAAGCTTTCTTT
>TRBJ2-6|NA|TRBD1|16|TRBV19
CASSRTGGSGANVLTF
TGTGCCAGTAGTCGAACAGGGGGCTCTGGGGCCAACGTCCTGACTTTC
>TRBJ2-7|NA|TRBD1|15|TRBV14
CASSQVGQGRNEQYF
TGTGCCAGCAGCCAAGTAGGACAGGGCCGAAACGAGCAGTACTTC
>TRBJ2-7|NA|NA|15|TRBV6-5
CASRPSFQARGEQYF
TGTGCCAGCAGACCTTCCTTCCAGGCCCGGGGCGAGCAGTACTTC
>TRBJ1-1|NA|TRBD1|15|TRBV19
CASRSRTGKHTEAFF
TGTGCCAGTAGATCTAGGACAGGGAAACACACTGAAGCTTTCTTT
>TRBJ1-1|NA|NA|12|TRBV28
CASSFGQSEAFF
TGTGCCAGCAGTTTTGGACAGTCTGAAGCTTTCTTT